Sequencing of this T cell receptor (beta chain) was carried out in a study of T-cell memory formation after mild COVID-19. Study as a whole: For the most part, TCR clusters were specific to one donor.

Overall study results and limits: Second-wave clones reaching peak frequency on day 37 lacked confirmed SARS-CoV-2 specificity.

5'RACE primed from the constant segment yielded TCR alpha and TCR beta cDNA libraries bearing sample barcodes and UMIs. TCRdb re-derived calls from the 5' RACE reads in MiXCR, one entry per CDR3 protein. Of around 510,000 distinct CDR3 sequences listed, less than 25% are singletons. Note on this clonotype: The target antigen is unknown.

The source is an adult woman who had mild COVID-19 (a few samples of this study predate the infection). Cell type and time point are not known. The sample comprised PBMCs or a T cell subset sorted from them (not recorded which).

CDR3 amino acids: CASRLAMNTEAFF. The CDR3 bases are TGTGCCAGCAGACTCGCCATGAACACTGAAGCTTTCTTT. This rearrangement joins TRBV2 to TRBJ1-1; D is undetermined. Trimming took off 6 bases at V and 0 bases at J, with 8 bases between the two ends. The CDR3 covers 13 residues. CDR1 and CDR2 (germline): SNHLY, FYNNEI. Using reference TRBV2 and TRBJ1-1 for the parts outside the CDR3, the full variable domain is EPEVTQTPSHQVTQMGQEVILRCVPISNHLYFYWYRQILGQKVEFLVSFYNNEISEKSEIFDDQFSVERPDGSNFTLKIRSTKLEDSAMYFCASRLAMNTEAFFGQGTRLTVV.